Each of the 32 T cell receptor beta chains below was sequenced from the same sample in a study of blood T cells in healthy people across ages. Through a sample-barcoded 5' primer and a J-beta primer mix, a second PCR was run for about 6 to 11 cycles. TCRdb re-called the 5' RACE reads through MiXCR, storing one row per CDR3 protein. This table has around 1.7 million distinct CDR3 sequences, 28% appearing once. Sequenced input: blood. These receptors were collected from a woman aged 25 to 39 in good health.

This chain connects TRBV20-1 to TRBJ2-3, with 12 bases that match TRBD2. This CDR3 comprises 14 residues. Germline-derived CDR1 and CDR2 are DFQATT and SNEGSKA (reference sequence). V was pared by 4 bases and J by 5 bases, with 4 bases of the junction left unmatched. The CDR3 here is CSAKTSGSGDTQYF. Here the CDR3 DNA reads TGCAGTGCTAAGACTAGCGGGAGTGGAGATACGCAGTATTTT.

As for this clonotype: An end of the junction does not agree with germline; a read error may underlie this. CDR3 bases: TGCGCCGGCAGCTTCCCGGACAGGGGAAACTACGAGCAGTACTTC. Translation gives CAGSFPDRGNYEQYF. V and J are TRBV5-1 and TRBJ2-7, with 9 bases lining up with TRBD1. The germline V gene encodes CDR1 SGHRS and CDR2 YFSETQ. This CDR3 region has 15 residues.

This clonotype was observed a handful of times. This rearrangement joins TRBV7-6 to TRBJ2-1; no firm D call. V was clipped by 4 bases and J by 8 bases, with 12 bases between them. The V gene's germline CDR1 is SGHVS and CDR2 FNYEAQ. The CDR3 length is 13 residues. The CDR3, as DNA: TGTGCCAGCAGCTCTTCCTATGGCGATGAGCAGTTCTTC. Translation gives CASSSSYGDEQFF.

The V gene is TRBV6-4, the J gene TRBJ2-3; D remains unclear. The CDR3 length is 15 residues. Per germline, CDR1 MRHNA and CDR2 SNTAGT. V was clipped by 2 bases and J by 1 base, with 10 bases between them. In nucleotides, the CDR3 is TGTGCCAGCAGTGACGGTGGGTTAGGCACAGATACGCAGTATTTT. It is translated as CASSDGGLGTDTQYF.

This clonotype showed up just a few times. This chain uses TRBV2 with TRBJ2-3; the D is unclear. V was trimmed by 4 bases and J by 6 bases, leaving 17 bases between them. There are 15 residues in the CDR3. Germline-derived CDR1 and CDR2 are SNHLY and FYNNEI. CDR3: CASSGAVSRQDTQYF. CDR3 sequence (DNA): TGTGCCAGCAGTGGGGCTGTATCCCGTCAGGATACGCAGTATTTT.

This clonotype was seen more than once but under ten times. The J gene is TRBJ1-5, the V gene TRBV6-2 or TRBV6-3, with D uncertain. This CDR3 comprises 13 residues. Trimming took 8 bases from V and 3 from J, leaving 11 bases between them. Per the germline V gene, CDR1 is MNHEY and CDR2 is SVGEGT. The CDR3 protein is CASCNGFNQPQHF. The CDR3 DNA reads TGTGCCAGCTGTAACGGATTCAATCAGCCCCAGCATTTT.

In its sample, this clonotype was seen a few times. The chain links TRBV6-5 to TRBJ1-2, with D possibly matching TRBD1 (5 bases). The CDR3 sequence is 13 residues long. V shed 6 bases and J shed 7 bases, with 15 bases lying between them. CDR1 MNHEY and CDR2 SVGAGI come from the germline V gene. The CDR3 loop is CASSMGPLSGYTF. In DNA form, the CDR3 reads TGTGCCAGCAGCATGGGGCCCCTCAGTGGCTACACCTTC.

This chain links TRBV21-1 with TRBJ1-1. TRBV21-1 is shown as a pseudogene. This CDR3 region has 13 residues. The CDR3 is CASSKGEVSGAFF. In DNA, the CDR3 is TGTGCCAGCAGCAAAGGAGAGGTGAGTGGAGCTTTCTTT.

The sample holds one count of this clonotype. V usage is TRBV15 and J usage is TRBJ2-1, with TRBD2 identical over 8 bases. Germline CDR1 and CDR2: LNHNV and YYDKDF (reference sequence). The CDR3 length is 15 residues. The junction had 8 bases not matched to a gene; V was cut back by 0 bases and J by 10 bases. Here the CDR3 reads CATSRDGAGEHEQFF. In DNA form, the CDR3 reads TGTGCCACCAGCAGAGACGGAGCGGGAGAGCACGAGCAGTTCTTC.

This clonotype was found a few times. V usage is TRBV14 and J usage is TRBJ1-2, with D unresolved. The length of the CDR3 is 15 residues. The germline V gene has CDR1 SGHDN and CDR2 FVKESK. The ends were cut back, 2 bases at V and 4 bases at J, with 14 bases in the middle. DNA of the CDR3: TGTGCCAGCAGCCAACCTGGCGGCAGCTTCTATGGCTACACCTTC. Translated: CASSQPGGSFYGYTF. The variable domain in full, completed from reference TRBV14 and TRBJ1-2, reads EAGVTQFPSHSVIEKGQTVTLRCDPISGHDNLYWYRRVMGKEIKFLLHFVKESKQDESGMPNNRFLAERTGGTYSTLKVQPAELEDSGVYFCASSQPGGSFYGYTFGSGTRLTVV.

This clonotype appeared a few times. This rearrangement joins TRBV12-3 or TRBV12-4 to TRBJ2-5; D possibly corresponds to TRBD1 (6 bases). Trimming pared 7 bases from V and 0 bases from J, leaving 18 bases between. The CDR3 is made up of 16 amino acids. CDR3 protein: CASTTWGRDNQETQYF. The CDR3 region has the DNA TGTGCCAGCACAACTTGGGGGCGCGACAACCAAGAGACCCAGTACTTC.

The chain employs TRBV5-1 and TRBJ2-6, with 7 bases aligning to TRBD1. Germline trimming cut 4 bases from V and 0 bases from J; bases unmatched to any gene: 7. The CDR3 totals 17 residues. Per the germline V gene, CDR1 is SGHRS and CDR2 is YFSETQ. CDR3 sequence (DNA): TGCGCCAGCAGCGGGGGACAGTTAAGCTCTGGGGCCAACGTCCTGACTTTC. It specifies CASSGGQLSSGANVLTF.

With regard to this clonotype: A much larger clone sits a single nucleotide away, making a read error possible. This sequence joins TRBV27 and TRBJ2-5; no clear D gene. Matching the DNA end better, TRBJ2-7 makes the J call doubtful. CDR3 length: 13 residues. Germline CDR1 reads MNHEY; CDR2 reads SMNVEV (reference sequence). Here the CDR3 reads CATIERLSREQYF. The CDR3, as DNA: TGTGCCACCATAGAGCGTTTGAGTCGCGAGCAGTACTTC.

This clonotype was counted many times. This chain links TRBV4-2 with TRBJ2-5; D may be TRBD1 or TRBD2 (5 bases each). The germline V and J ends were trimmed by 2 bases and 11 bases, with 15 bases remaining between them. The CDR3 covers 13 residues. Germline V gene sequence: CDR1 LGHNA, CDR2 YNFKEQ. The CDR3 region is CASSQWDAGEQYF. CDR3 bases: TGTGCCAGCAGCCAATGGGACGCCGGGGAGCAGTACTTC.

The J gene is TRBJ1-5, the V gene TRBV12-3 or TRBV12-4, with 7 bases lining up with TRBD1. CDR3 length: 17 amino acids. Losses at the gene ends were 5 bases for V and 6 bases for J; bases not matched to a gene: 16. CDR3 nucleotide sequence: TGTGCCAGCAGTCGCGGTACCCCAGGGGGGGCATCTCAGCCCCAGCATTTT. Translation: CASSRGTPGGASQPQHF.

This clonotype turned up a few times. The chain combines TRBV5-1 with TRBJ2-2; D is unresolved. Germline CDR1 and CDR2: SGHRS and YFSETQ. The V gene lost 4 bases and the J gene lost 0 bases, with 7 bases spanning the gap. CDR3 length equals 14 residues. CDR3 amino acids: CASSPTSNTGELFF. In nucleotides, the CDR3 is TGCGCCAGCAGCCCCACCTCGAACACCGGGGAGCTGTTTTTT.

This clonotype was counted between two and nine times. V is TRBV10-2 and J is TRBJ1-2, with 7 bases matching TRBD1. Germline CDR1 reads WSHSY; CDR2 reads SAAADI. The CDR3 is 14 residues long. V was clipped by 7 bases and J by 4 bases; unmatched bases: 9. In nucleotides, the CDR3 is TGCGCCAGCACATCGGAGGGACAGTTCTATGGCTACACCTTC. Its translation is CASTSEGQFYGYTF.

The V and J genes are TRBV6-1 and TRBJ1-1; TRBD1 might be the D (5 bases). Germline V gene data show CDR1 as MNHNS and CDR2 as SASEGT. The CDR3 loop spans 16 amino acids. V shed 9 bases and J shed 0 bases, with 20 bases lying between them. CDR3: CASGREVPPMNTEAFF. CDR3 DNA: TGTGCCAGTGGCAGGGAGGTCCCGCCTATGAACACTGAAGCTTTCTTT.

This clonotype was recorded a few times. The chain is built from TRBV7-2 and TRBJ2-5; the match to TRBD2 covers 10 bases. The CDR3 loop spans 16 amino acids. Germline V gene data show CDR1 as SGHTA and CDR2 as FQGNSA. Trimming removed 5 bases from V and 5 bases from J; junction bases left unmatched: 11. CDR3 region: CASSIFSGGARETQYF. The DNA for the CDR3 is TGTGCCAGCAGCATCTTCAGCGGGGGGGCCCGTGAGACCCAGTACTTC.

This clonotype has a count of ten or more. V gene TRBV5-1 combines with J gene TRBJ2-1; no clear D. CDR1 and CDR2 (germline): SGHRS, YFSETQ. V lost 3 bases and J lost 8, with 9 bases in between. The CDR3 has 12 amino acids. The CDR3 region is CASSSIEDEQFF. The CDR3 DNA follows: TGCGCCAGCAGCTCAATTGAGGATGAGCAGTTCTTC.

Comments on this clonotype: One end of the junction is discordant with germline, which a read error may explain. J is TRBJ1-4 and V is TRBV5-1, with D uncertain. CDR3 length: 14 amino acids. Germline lookup yields CDR1 SGHRS and CDR2 YFSETQ. The CDR3, as DNA: TGCGCCAGCAGCCCCAGCCAGACAAATGAAAAACCGTTTTTT. Translation: CASSPSQTNEKPFF.

This clonotype has only a few counts. This chain links TRBV27 with TRBJ1-6; D is ambiguous. V lost 5 bases, J lost 0 bases, and 11 bases lay in between. This CDR3 is 16 amino acids long. Looked up from germline, CDR1 is MNHEY and CDR2 is SMNVEV (reference sequence). This CDR3 is CASSPSVSSYNSPLHF. The CDR3 nucleotides read TGTGCCAGCAGTCCCTCGGTGAGCTCCTATAATTCACCCCTCCACTTT.

The chain is built from TRBV7-3 and TRBJ2-5; D might be TRBD1 (6 bases). The CDR3 runs to 16 residues. Germline values: CDR1 SGHTA, CDR2 FQGTGA. V was shortened by 5 bases and J by 4 bases, with 20 bases between the two germline ends. As DNA, the CDR3 is TGTGCCAGCAGCGCCAATGCAGGGGTAGTGGGAGAGACCCAGTACTTC. This gives the protein CASSANAGVVGETQYF. The full variable domain, rest sourced from reference TRBV7-3 and TRBJ2-5, is GAGVSQTPSNKVTEKGKYVELRCDPISGHTALYWYRQSLGQGPEFLIYFQGTGAADDSGLPNDRFFAVRPEGSVSTLKIQRTERGDSAVYLCASSANAGVVGETQYFGPGTRLLVL.

In its sample, this clonotype was seen once. The gene calls are TRBV7-3 and TRBJ1-2; no clear D gene. Germline CDR1 reads SGHTA; CDR2 reads FQGTGA. Trimming removed 7 bases at V and 8 bases at J, with 17 bases between. This CDR3 region has 13 residues. Here the CDR3 DNA reads TGTGCCAGCAACTTGGACCGCCGGGCCGGCTACACCTTC. It specifies CASNLDRRAGYTF.

This clonotype occurred once. This sequence joins TRBV7-7 and TRBJ2-5, with D unresolved. The J call may be wrong; the DNA end is better matched by TRBJ2-7. The germline V gene has CDR1 SSHAT and CDR2 FNYEAQ (reference sequence). The CDR3 spans 15 residues. The CDR3 DNA sequence: TGTGCCAGCAGTCCGACCGATCGTCCTTTGTACGAGCAGTACTTC. Translation gives CASSPTDRPLYEQYF.

This clonotype has more than one count but fewer than ten. This chain's CDR3 is CASSTHLAGSTDTQYF. CDR3 DNA sequence: TGTGCCAGCAGCACCCACCTAGCGGGGAGCACAGATACGCAGTATTTT. The chain uses TRBV13 and TRBJ2-3; 9 bases fit TRBD2. V shed 5 bases and J 0 bases; nucleotides not matched to a gene: 6. Germline CDR1 is PRHDT and CDR2 is FYEKMQ (reference sequence). The CDR3 totals 16 residues.

There are a few counts of this clonotype. The chain uses TRBV29-1 and TRBJ1-2, with 7 bases that match TRBD1. The germline V gene has CDR1 SQVTM and CDR2 ANQGSEA. The CDR3 has 13 amino acids. Trimming at V came to 6 bases and at J to 3 bases, leaving 7 bases not matched to a gene. CDR3 amino acids: CSVTGSGDYGYTF. The CDR3 bases are TGCAGCGTGACAGGGTCAGGTGACTATGGCTACACCTTC.

There are a few counts of this clonotype. The V call is TRBV9, the J call TRBJ2-6, with unresolved D. Germline-derived CDR1 and CDR2 are SGDLS and YYNGEE. The ends were cut back, 5 bases at V and 4 bases at J, with 16 bases in the middle. This CDR3 spans 16 amino acids. The CDR3 loop reads CASSEERLLGANVLTF. In nucleotides, the CDR3 is TGTGCCAGCAGTGAGGAGCGATTGTTAGGGGCCAACGTCCTGACTTTC.

This chain connects TRBV6-5 to TRBJ2-3, with D perhaps TRBD2 (6 bases). CDR1 and CDR2 (germline): MNHEY, SVGAGI. Trimming cost V 7 bases and J 3 bases, with 11 bases left between them. This CDR3 is built from 13 residues. The CDR3 nucleotides are TGTGCCAGCATCGCTCGGGGGACAGATACGCAGTATTTT. Protein: CASIARGTDTQYF.

CDR3 nucleotide sequence: TGTGCCAGCACCGGGACTGGCCGGGGGCAGTTCTTC. Its protein is CASTGTGRGQFF. The J gene is TRBJ2-1, the V gene TRBV12-3 or TRBV12-4, with a weak D call TRBD2 (6 bases). V was cut by 7 bases and J by 12 bases, with 16 bases left in between. The CDR3 has 12 residues.

The chain employs TRBV7-9 and TRBJ2-5; TRBD2 agrees at 10 bases. Trimming cost V 1 base and J 12 bases; bases outside gene matches: 11. CDR3 length equals 15 residues. Germline V gives CDR1 SEHNR, CDR2 FQNEAQ (reference sequence). CDR3 bases: TGTGCCAGCAGCTTAGTGTTTTTAGCGGGGGGCAAGGAGTACTTC. Its translation is CASSLVFLAGGKEYF.

The chain is built from TRBV11-2 and TRBJ2-7; D may correspond to TRBD1 or TRBD2 (5 bases each). The V end lost 1 base, the J end lost 1 base, and 14 bases lay between the germline ends. Germline-derived CDR1 and CDR2 are SGHAT and FQNNGV. The CDR3 contains 16 residues. DNA of the CDR3: TGTGCCAGCAGCTTAGCCCCCGGGACGGTGTCCTACGAGCAGTACTTC. It is translated as CASSLAPGTVSYEQYF.